This T cell receptor (beta chain) came from a study of T cell responses to AZD1222 COVID-19 vaccine. Generated by immunoSEQ multiplex PCR, the TCRdb table keeps only in-frame clones and is missing some. The data show about 190,000 clones, with around 92% seen just once and approximately 1.5% held by the top ten. The length of the CDR3 is 12 residues. Deletions cut 10 bases from V and 4 bases from J, with 13 bases between. The input for sequencing was peripheral blood, taken on day 0 of AZD1222 vaccination. The receptor was derived from an adult in good health. The chain uses TRBV12-3 or TRBV12-4 and TRBJ1-2; no definite D call. The CDR3 DNA reads as TGTGCCATCTCGACCCCTCTCTATGGCTACACCTTC. Translating gives CAISTPLYGYTF.